The 4 T cell receptor beta chains below were found in one sample sequenced in a study of CD8+CD57+ T cells in acquired aplastic anemia. TCR beta VDJ combinations and CDR3 sequences were profiled from genomic DNA. TCRdb re-called the reads with MiXCR, one entry per CDR3 protein. This sample has around 180,000 distinct CDR3 sequences, with 64% found just once. The sample comprised sorted CD4+, CD8+, or CD8+CD57+ T cells (not recorded which) from PBMCs. These receptors all stem from a human donor with severe aplastic anemia or a healthy control (not recorded which).

This rearrangement joins TRBV29-1 to TRBJ2-7, with D hard to call. The CDR3 spans 13 residues. CDR1 and CDR2 from the germline V gene are SQVTM and ANQGSEA. Trimming took 4 bases from V and 0 from J, leaving 10 bases between them. The CDR3 bases are TGCAGCGTTGGGCTACAGAGCTCCTACGAGCAGTACTTC. It translates to CSVGLQSSYEQYF.

The rearrangement links TRBV7-3 to TRBJ2-2, with TRBD2 matching over 8 bases. From germline, CDR1 is SGHTA and CDR2 FQGTGA. The CDR3 is made up of 16 amino acids. The trim removed 0 bases at V and 6 bases at J, leaving 6 bases unmatched. The CDR3 DNA sequence: TGTGCCAGCAGCTTAACTCCAGCGGGAGACCCCGGGGAGCTGTTTTTT. Protein sequence: CASSLTPAGDPGELFF.

This clonotype has only a few counts. The chain uses TRBV24-1 and TRBJ2-5; D not certain. The germline V gene has CDR1 KGHDR and CDR2 SFDVKD. V gave up 4 bases and J gave up 4 bases, with 12 bases separating them. The CDR3 contains 14 residues. CDR3 sequence (DNA): TGTGCCACCAGTGAAGGGTCAGCCCGAGAGACCCAGTACTTC. It encodes CATSEGSARETQYF.

The chain uses TRBV10-3 and TRBJ2-3; D gene uncertain. Trimming left V 5 bases short and J 2 bases short, with 14 bases between. The CDR3 contains 15 residues. From germline, CDR1 is ENHRY and CDR2 SYGVKD. In DNA, the CDR3 is TGTGCCATCAGTCCGGGTAGGCTCGACACAGATACGCAGTATTTT. Translation gives CAISPGRLDTDTQYF.